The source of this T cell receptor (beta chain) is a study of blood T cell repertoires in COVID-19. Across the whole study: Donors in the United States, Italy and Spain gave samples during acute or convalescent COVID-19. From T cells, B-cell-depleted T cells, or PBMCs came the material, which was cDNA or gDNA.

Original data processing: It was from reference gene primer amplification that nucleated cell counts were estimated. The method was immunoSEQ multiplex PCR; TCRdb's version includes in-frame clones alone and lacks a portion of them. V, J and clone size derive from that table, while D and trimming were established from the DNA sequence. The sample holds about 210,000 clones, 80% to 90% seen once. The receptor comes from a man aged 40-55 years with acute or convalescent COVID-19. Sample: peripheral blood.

The CDR3 loop reads CASSIQGDNSPLHF. The CDR3 bases are TGTGCCAGTAGTATACAGGGGGACAATTCACCCCTCCACTTT. The rearrangement links TRBV19 to TRBJ1-6; 7 bases agree with TRBD1. J was trimmed by 7 bases and V by 2 bases; bases with no gene match: 2. CDR1 and CDR2 (germline): LNHDA, SQIVND (reference sequence). This CDR3 is 14 amino acids long.